Given below is one T cell receptor (beta chain) in context. Its antigen is currently not known. The record has no base qualities; no much larger clone is one base away. This same CDR3 is encoded by further DNA sequences in the sample. This specimen belongs to a study of blood T cell repertoires in COVID-19 (dated by TCRdb to 2018 to 2020). For context, the study as a whole: Samples covering the acute and convalescent phases of COVID-19 were provided by collaborators in the United States, Italy and Spain. The material from the prospective study consisted of cDNA or gDNA derived from T cells, B-cell-depleted T cells, or PBMCs. Deeply sampled blood TCRbeta repertoires from subjects exposed to, actively infected with, or recovered from COVID-19 were included in the dataset. The repertoires were released in a freely available public database intended as a resource for research on the immune response to SARS-CoV-2. Samples were obtained from the ongoing ImmuneRACE study (first 160 participants) and from 1,254 subjects provided by 6 global collaborators. Nearly every sample came with metadata listing a de-identified subject ID, COVID-19 status, age in years and sex. Where HLA class I and class II types were available, the types were taken from metadata supplied by the sample provider, not from assay-based typing.

The germline ends are 3 bases apart after V is trimmed by 6 bases and J by 0 bases. The germline V gene provides CDR1 MDHEN and CDR2 SYDVKM. The CDR3 goes from the cysteine to the phenylalanine over 12 residues. The only DNA kept is the CDR3, 36 bases in frame from the first base. Broad study findings and their caveats: The amount of clinical and demographic metadata varied by source and participant and was provided uncurated.

Participants in the prospective study were aged 18 to 89 years, lived in under 30 United States geographic areas, and enrolled through a virtual design. In the prospective study, cohorts were assigned on the basis of participant-reported clinical history obtained from a screening survey and a study questionnaire. Recovered participants in ImmuneRACE Cohort 3 were defined as having two consecutive negative NP/OP PCR tests, clearance from a healthcare professional, or resolution of symptoms. In the prospective study, mobile phlebotomists collected whole blood, serum and a nasopharyngeal or oropharyngeal swab from each participant. Participants in the prospective study had the option to provide additional blood draws and questionnaires over an approximately 2-month period. Prospective study blood samples were shipped either frozen or at room temperature before DNA extraction. TCRbeta CDR3 regions were amplified from genomic DNA by means of the immunoSEQ Assay, a bias-controlled multiplex PCR. In the authors' own workflow: The number of nucleated cells in each sample was estimated from the amplification of reference gene primers within the assay. Sequence reads were collapsed and filtered to measure the absolute abundance of every unique TCRbeta CDR3 rearrangement. Productive Simpson clonality was computed per sample as the square root of Simpson's diversity index over productive rearrangements. TCRdb carries this immuneACCESS record with in-frame sequences only. Its versions omit some clonotypes, under half of them owing to an unresolved V gene in the studies checked, with the rest unexplained. The DNA was the basis for D and trimming; V, J and clone size are from that table. Here the sample has about 330,000 clones; about 90% occur a single time. Less than 6.5% of the sample belongs to the ten largest clones.

This sequence uses TRBV28 and TRBJ1-5, with no confidently assigned D gene. The receptor was isolated from a man between 25 and 39 years old who had recovered from COVID-19. The source material was PBMCs or T cells enriched from blood (not recorded which). The encoded CDR3 is CASSHSNQPQHF. The DNA is as follows: TGTGCCAGCAGCCATAGCAATCAGCCCCAGCATTTT.